These 28 T cell receptor beta chains share one sample of origin, sequenced in a study of memory CD4+ T cells and cytomegalovirus serostatus. Method: immunoSEQ multiplex PCR; TCRdb's copy keeps in-frame clones and lacks some. The sample lists tens of thousands of clones, around 79% occurring once. The sort gate was single viable CD3+CD4+CD8-CD45RO+ cells for memory CD4+ T cells. The specimen was memory CD4+ T cells from blood. These receptor sequences come from an adult in good health and CMV-seronegative.

The CDR3 reads CASSGTGGGTGELFF. The CDR3 nucleotides are TGTGCCAGCAGTGGGACAGGGGGTGGCACCGGGGAGCTGTTTTTT. V is TRBV2 and J is TRBJ2-2; 10 positions agree with TRBD1. Losses at the gene ends were 4 bases for V and 4 bases for J; bases not matched to a gene: 3. CDR3 length equals 15 residues. CDR1 and CDR2 from the germline V gene are SNHLY and FYNNEI.

The genes are TRBV19 and TRBJ1-4; D gene unclear. The V gene lost 6 bases and the J gene lost 10 bases, with 18 bases spanning the gap. CDR3 length equals 14 residues. Germline V gene sequence: CDR1 LNHDA, CDR2 SQIVND (reference sequence). The CDR3: CASSPYMGSPKLFF. In nucleotides, the CDR3 is TGTGCCAGTAGCCCCTATATGGGCAGCCCAAAACTGTTTTTT.

The chain couples TRBV10-3 to TRBJ2-3; either TRBD1 or TRBD2 may fit D (6 bases each). Trimming took 4 bases from V and 5 from J, leaving 13 bases between them. CDR3 length: 14 residues. Germline V gene lookup returns CDR1 ENHRY and CDR2 SYGVKD. The CDR3 reads CAISVQRGLDTQYF. CDR3 DNA: TGTGCCATCAGTGTGCAACGGGGGCTAGATACGCAGTATTTT.

The rearrangement links TRBV5-1 to TRBJ2-7, with D unclear. CDR1 SGHRS and CDR2 YFSETQ come from the germline V gene. Trimming pared 5 bases from V and 3 bases from J, leaving 21 bases between. CDR3 length equals 16 residues. The CDR3 bases are TGCGCCAGCAGTTCTGGACGTCAACCCTCGGGCTACGAGCAGTACTTC. It translates to CASSSGRQPSGYEQYF. Filled out from reference TRBV5-1 and TRBJ2-7, the complete variable domain reads KAGVTQTPRYLIKTRGQQVTLSCSPISGHRSVSWYQQTPGQGLQFLFEYFSETQRNKGNFPGRFSGRQFSNSRSEMNVSTLELGDSALYLCASSSGRQPSGYEQYFGPGTRLTVT.

V gene TRBV19 combines with J gene TRBJ2-3, with 9 bases fitting TRBD1. The junction had 2 bases not matched to a gene; V was cut back by 5 bases and J by 2 bases. The CDR3 totals 14 residues. Germline CDR1 and CDR2: LNHDA and SQIVND (reference sequence). The CDR3: CASSEQGATDTQYF. CDR3 in DNA: TGTGCCAGTAGTGAACAGGGGGCCACAGATACGCAGTATTTT.

The CDR3 is CASSHSQGYGELFF. The CDR3 DNA reads as TGTGCCAGCAGCCATTCTCAGGGGTACGGGGAGCTGTTTTTT. The chain combines TRBV11-3 with TRBJ2-2; D is possibly TRBD1 (6 bases). The V end lost 5 bases, the J end lost 7 bases, and 14 bases lay between the germline ends. The CDR3 spans 14 residues. Germline CDR1 reads SGHNT; CDR2 reads YENEEA.

Worth noting for this clone: The same CDR3 can be traced to other DNA sequences in this sample. The chain employs TRBV30 and TRBJ2-7; no clear D gene. The CDR3 loop spans 16 amino acids. V lost 1 base and J 5 bases, leaving 21 bases between the germline ends. The germline V gene has CDR1 GTSNPN and CDR2 SVGIG (reference sequence). The CDR3 spells CAWSAYTPLGIDEQYF. In DNA, the CDR3 is TGTGCCTGGAGTGCCTACACCCCCCTGGGGATCGACGAGCAGTACTTC. Filled out from reference TRBV30 and TRBJ2-7, the complete variable domain reads SQTIHQWPATLVQPVGSPLSLECTVEGTSNPNLYWYRQAAGRGLQLLFYSVGIGQISSEVPQNLSASRPQDRQFILSSKKLLLSDSGFYLCAWSAYTPLGIDEQYFGPGTRLTVT.

The V and J genes are TRBV30 and TRBJ2-1; D may be TRBD2 (6 bases). The germline V and J ends were trimmed by 1 base and 7 bases, with 11 bases remaining between them. Germline CDR1 and CDR2: GTSNPN and SVGIG (reference sequence). CDR3 size: 13 residues. The chain's CDR3 is CAWSGGLWNEQFF. The DNA for the CDR3 is TGTGCCTGGAGTGGGGGACTTTGGAATGAGCAGTTCTTC. Filled out from reference TRBV30 and TRBJ2-1, the complete variable domain reads SQTIHQWPATLVQPVGSPLSLECTVEGTSNPNLYWYRQAAGRGLQLLFYSVGIGQISSEVPQNLSASRPQDRQFILSSKKLLLSDSGFYLCAWSGGLWNEQFFGPGTRLTVL.

DNA for the CDR3: TGTGCCAGCAGCCCCCGGGGAGGGCCGGCCGGGGAGCTGTTTTTT. Translation gives CASSPRGGPAGELFF. This chain joins TRBV11-2 and TRBJ2-2; TRBD2 matches at 7 bases. The CDR3 contains 15 residues. Germline lookup yields CDR1 SGHAT and CDR2 FQNNGV. V lost 5 bases to trimming and J lost 6 bases; unmatched junction nucleotides: 9.

The V gene is TRBV11-3, the J gene TRBJ2-1; D is undetermined. Per germline, CDR1 SGHNT and CDR2 YENEEA. The CDR3 totals 14 residues. The ends were cut back, 4 bases at V and 7 bases at J, with 14 bases in the middle. CDR3 coding DNA: TGTGCCAGCAGCTCTCGACATATAGGGAATGAGCAGTTCTTC. Translated, it gives CASSSRHIGNEQFF.

The rearrangement uses TRBV5-6 and TRBJ1-2; no definite D call. The CDR3 is 14 residues long. With 4 bases removed from V and 0 bases from J, the gap between germline ends came to 10 bases. Germline V gene sequence: CDR1 SGHDT, CDR2 YYEEEE. The CDR3 bases are TGTGCCAGCAGCCCAAGGACTTCTAACTATGGCTACACCTTC. This encodes CASSPRTSNYGYTF.

In this sample, this clone turned up once. The V gene is TRBV5-1, the J gene TRBJ2-7; 7 nucleotides align to TRBD1. The trim removed 3 bases at V and 4 bases at J, leaving 1 base unmatched. The CDR3 covers 12 residues. Germline lookup yields CDR1 SGHRS and CDR2 YFSETQ. CDR3 in DNA: TGCGCCAGCAGCTCCAGGGGGTACGAGCAGTACTTC. This codes for CASSSRGYEQYF.

V is TRBV6-5 and J is TRBJ2-2, with D unresolved. The length of the CDR3 is 13 residues. Germline V gene data show CDR1 as MNHEY and CDR2 as SVGAGI. The V end lost 5 bases, the J end lost 4 bases, and 8 bases lay between the germline ends. CDR3 sequence reads: CASSLGFTGELFF. For the CDR3, the DNA is TGTGCCAGCAGTCTCGGGTTCACCGGGGAGCTGTTTTTT.

For the CDR3, the DNA is TGTGCCAGTAGTATCGACACCTTCTCCTACAATGAGCAGTTCTTC. Amino acid sequence: CASSIDTFSYNEQFF. The chain links TRBV19 to TRBJ2-1; D is uncertain. CDR1 and CDR2 (germline): LNHDA, SQIVND (reference sequence). CDR3 size: 15 residues. With 3 bases removed from V and 0 bases from J, the gap between germline ends came to 9 bases.

V is TRBV18 and J is TRBJ1-1; D is unresolved. Germline CDR1 is KGHSH and CDR2 is LQKENI. V lost 3 bases, J lost 4 bases, and 12 bases lay in between. This CDR3 is 14 amino acids long. The CDR3 DNA sequence: TGTGCCAGCTCACCTGGGGTGAGGATCACTGAAGCTTTCTTT. Its protein product is CASSPGVRITEAFF.

The chain recombines TRBV7-9 with TRBJ2-5; unclear D gene. V was clipped by 5 bases and J by 5 bases, with 9 bases between them. Germline V gives CDR1 SEHNR, CDR2 FQNEAQ (reference sequence). This CDR3 spans 12 amino acids. CDR3: CASSLPSETQYF. The CDR3 bases are TGTGCCAGCAGCCTACCATCGGAGACCCAGTACTTC.

The V gene is TRBV5-1, the J gene TRBJ1-2, with a weak D call TRBD1 (6 bases). Germline loops: CDR1 SGHRS, CDR2 YFSETQ. The V gene lost 3 bases and the J gene lost 5 bases, with 20 bases spanning the gap. The CDR3 has 16 residues. In nucleotides, the CDR3 is TGCGCCAGCAGCTCAGTCACTTTCGGGGGCCTATATGGCTACACCTTC. This codes for CASSSVTFGGLYGYTF.

The V call is TRBV4-2, the J call TRBJ2-5; 7 nucleotides line up with TRBD2. Trimming removed 4 bases from V and 5 bases from J; junction bases left unmatched: 4. The CDR3 has 13 amino acids. Germline CDR1 reads LGHNA; CDR2 reads YNFKEQ. The CDR3 here is CASSLHGRETQYF. The CDR3 DNA sequence: TGTGCCAGCAGCCTCCACGGGAGGGAGACCCAGTACTTC.

This chain joins TRBV5-6 and TRBJ1-5, with D possibly TRBD1 on 6 matching bases. In germline, CDR1 is SGHDT, CDR2 YYEEEE. The CDR3 loop spans 15 amino acids. Between the trimmed V and J ends, which lost 0 bases and 4 bases, there was a span of 11 bases. In DNA form, the CDR3 reads TGTGCCAGCAGCTTGGGGGCCACAGGGAATCAGCCCCAGCATTTT. This sequence encodes CASSLGATGNQPQHF. The complete variable domain, with remaining parts taken from reference TRBV5-6 and TRBJ1-5, reads DAGVTQSPTHLIKTRGQQVTLRCSPKSGHDTVSWYQQALGQGPQFIFQYYEEEERQRGNFPDRFSGHQFPNYSSELNVNALLLGDSALYLCASSLGATGNQPQHFGDGTRLSIL.

The chain uses TRBV10-3 and TRBJ2-4, with TRBD1 identical over 7 bases. Germline V gives CDR1 ENHRY, CDR2 SYGVKD. The V gene end was trimmed by 2 bases and the J gene end by 4 bases; junction bases not matched to a gene: 5. The CDR3 contains 15 residues. CDR3 coding DNA: TGTGCCATCAGTGAGACCACGGGACAGAAAAACATTCAGTACTTC. Encoded protein: CAISETTGQKNIQYF.

The genes are TRBV4-3 and TRBJ2-5, with 11 bases that match TRBD2. With 4 bases clipped from V and 5 bases from J, the junction kept 3 bases outside the gene matches. Germline CDR1 LGHNA, CDR2 YSLEER. There are 14 residues in the CDR3. CDR3 protein: CASSPGLAGETQYF. DNA of the CDR3: TGCGCCAGCAGCCCTGGACTAGCGGGTGAGACCCAGTACTTC.

The rearrangement links TRBV5-1 to TRBJ1-3; D unresolved. From germline, CDR1 is SGHRS and CDR2 YFSETQ. Trimming stripped 3 bases from V and 3 bases from J, with 10 bases between. This CDR3 has 14 amino acids. The CDR3 sequence: CASSSTGFGNTIYF. The CDR3 DNA is TGCGCCAGCAGCTCAACCGGGTTTGGAAACACCATATATTTT.

The chain has TRBV6-5 and TRBJ1-5, with D unclear. V lost 9 bases and J lost 0, with 12 bases in between. Per germline, CDR1 MNHEY and CDR2 SVGAGI. The CDR3 length is 14 residues. CDR3 coding DNA: TGTGCCAGACAGATTTATTATAGCAATCAGCCCCAGCATTTT. Amino acid sequence: CARQIYYSNQPQHF.

This clone was seen just once. DNA for the CDR3: TGCGCCAGCAGCTCCGGGCCCCGCACCAACTATGGCTACACCTTC. Its protein is CASSSGPRTNYGYTF. The V call is TRBV5-1, the J call TRBJ1-2; unclear D gene. Germline V gene lookup returns CDR1 SGHRS and CDR2 YFSETQ. Trimming stripped 3 bases from V and 2 bases from J, with 14 bases between. This CDR3 is 15 amino acids long.

This chain connects TRBV2 to TRBJ2-5; D is uncertain. The V gene's germline CDR1 is SNHLY and CDR2 FYNNEI. The ends were cut back, 5 bases at V and 7 bases at J, with 11 bases in the middle. The CDR3 has 12 residues. The CDR3 spells CASSPAVATQYF. CDR3 bases: TGTGCCAGCAGTCCCGCTGTGGCGACCCAGTACTTC.

This clone came up a few times. The gene calls are TRBV5-5 and TRBJ1-1, with 9 bases identical to TRBD1. The CDR3 covers 14 residues. V was pared by 5 bases and J by 5 bases, with 7 bases of the junction left unmatched. CDR1 SGHKS and CDR2 YYEKEE come from the germline V gene (reference sequence). The CDR3 protein is CASRPGQGYTEAFF. CDR3 coding DNA: TGTGCCAGCAGACCCGGACAGGGGTATACTGAAGCTTTCTTT.

V is TRBV7-3 and J is TRBJ2-5; 11 bases align to TRBD1. CDR3 length: 17 residues. V was clipped by 5 bases and J by 0 bases; unmatched bases: 8. CDR1 and CDR2 from the germline V gene are SGHTA and FQGTGA. The CDR3 here is CASSPGGQGGYQETQYF. The CDR3 nucleotides are TGTGCCAGCAGCCCGGGGGGACAGGGGGGATACCAAGAGACCCAGTACTTC.

This clone was recorded a few times. Within the sample, other DNA sequences also encode this same CDR3. The chain combines TRBV19 with TRBJ1-5; D gene ambiguous. This CDR3 has 13 residues. The V end lost 3 bases, the J end lost 4 bases, and 7 bases lay between the germline ends. Germline assignment: CDR1 LNHDA and CDR2 SQIVND (reference sequence). The CDR3 bases are TGTGCCAGTAGTATTTTGGGGAATCAGCCCCAGCATTTT. Encoded protein: CASSILGNQPQHF.